This TCR beta chain originates from a study of shared clonotypes between healthy human individuals (TCRdb year 2020). A note on the overall study: Three men and two women, aged 18 to 49 years, made up the cohort. To estimate repertoire size and how much clonotypes are shared between individuals, the study performed deep sequencing of blood TCR repertoires from about five healthy adults. For each donor, three plates each were used for CD4 naive and CD4 memory, two plates were used for CD8 naive, and one plate was used for CD8 memory. Between about 0.9 and 9 billion PBMCs per donor were obtained by leukapheresis. Libraries were prepared and TCR repertoires were sequenced by different laboratories using diverse techniques, in order to increase sequencing depth and limit assay-specific biases. The paper as a whole reports these results and caveats: Sampling was restricted to blood, and TCR repertoires in tissues likely differ from the TCR repertoires found in blood. Naive subsets generally had larger estimated clonotype richness than memory subsets. Because the study included a small number of donors, the genetic and exposure-history diversity represented was limited. Pairwise subsampling led to the expectation that sequencing depth would affect the degree of clonotype sharing among donors. When several donors were compared, the shared fraction of clonotypes was roughly 5% for naive CD4, approximately 3.3% for naive CD8, 2% to 2.5% for memory CD4, and 0.4% for memory CD8. Incomplete sequencing was indicated by rarefaction of sorted-subset datasets, despite the large sequencing depth. Clonotypes shared by all four sorted-subset donors showed higher generation probabilities than non-shared clonotypes.

TCR CDR3 regions were amplified from genomic DNA by multiplex PCR using the deep immunoSEQ assay. Extracted genomic DNA from each cell subset was distributed evenly across all wells of several immunoSEQ 96-well plates, and each plate was treated as a replicate. For sorted subsets, about 0.2 ug genomic DNA, equal to about 30,000 T cell genomes, was loaded into each replicate PCR. Purified libraries were quantified with a Qubit 3.0 fluorometer, sized on a Bioanalyzer 2100, and re-quantified with the KAPA Library Quantification kit. Every immunoSEQ 96-well plate was sequenced on a dedicated single-read 150-cycle Illumina NextSeq 550 flow cell. The paper's data handling went like this. Because the immunoSEQ output held only junctional sequences and lacked quality scores, the filtering could not match the filtering applied to full-length reads. To assign V/J genes and CDR3, sequences were annotated against IMGT germline references using PyIR, a Python wrapper for IgBLAST v1.9. Reads were removed for weak V/J assignments (E-value above 1e-6), missing CDR3, stop codons, out-of-frame junctions, or ambiguous translated residues. V3J clonotypes were defined by identical inferred V gene, J gene, and CDR3 amino acid sequence. Percentage overlap between repertoires was computed as shared unique clonotypes divided by the size of the smaller repertoire. RTK rarefaction, the Chao1 estimator, and Recon v2.1 estimates of unobserved clonotypes were used to assess repertoire richness. Generation probabilities for all TCRbeta clonotypes obtained by the gDNA method from four donors were computed using OLGA. TCRdb limited this immuneACCESS table to in-frame rearrangements with V and J called. A share of clones is missing; checked studies link under half to unresolved V genes, and the rest is unexplained. D and trimming come from the DNA, and the V and J calls and clone size come from that table. The sample table lists 1,500,000 or so clones, 96% of them with a count of one. The leading ten clones occupy about 1.2% of the sample.

Concerning this clone: Its antigen has not been determined. No much larger clone exists at a distance of one base, and base qualities are not known.

In the germline V gene, CDR1 corresponds to MNHNS and CDR2 to SASEGT. The CDR3, from cysteine to phenylalanine, totals 15 residues. The CDR3 DNA has 45 bases and is translated from base 1. V sheds 4 bases and J sheds 0 bases, leaving 10 bases between their ends. The donors were healthy, HIV-negative adults who had no recently reported acute infections or vaccinations. Every donor was a Caucasian adult living in Nashville, Tennessee, USA. CD4+ T cells were enriched by magnetic negative selection; naive cells were then positively selected on CD45RA, and the negative fraction formed the memory subset. Blood was collected by leukapheresis, and PBMCs were isolated by Ficoll-Histopaque density gradient centrifugation and then cryopreserved in liquid nitrogen vapor phase. Purity and quantity of every magnetically sorted T cell population were checked by analytical flow cytometry. Each sorted fraction had its genomic DNA isolated and then quantified by UV absorbance on a Nanodrop 2000c.

Sequenced material: naive CD4+ T cells sorted from blood. The cell subset or site label here, explained by the study, means: CD45RA+ positively selected. This TCR derives from a man aged 25 to 45 in good health. The rearrangement joined TRBV6-1 to TRBJ1-3; TRBD1 might be the D gene, on 5 matching bases. At the DNA level, the sequence is TGTGCCAGCAGTGTGTTGGGACTCTCTGGAAACACCATATATTTT. This translates into CASSVLGLSGNTIYF.